The rows below give T cell receptor beta chains drawn from one sample of a study of cytomegalovirus exposure and HLA in healthy donors. The protocol was immunoSEQ multiplex PCR, while the TCRdb copy is restricted to in-frame clones and leaves out a portion. This table holds 200,000 or so clones, roughly 90% found once. Specimen: PBMCs. All receptors come from a girl less than two years old in good health and CMV-seronegative. The CDR3 runs from the conserved cysteine through the conserved F or W. A D gene is named only where the DNA matches it firmly. Clone size is shown for a subset of rows, as once, few, many or a class of expanded clone.

>TRBD1|TRBV7-2|TRBJ2-7|.
CASSLVRTGAYEQYF
TGTGCCAGCAGCTTAGTAAGGACAGGGGCCTACGAGCAGTACTTC
>TRBD1|TRBV6-4|TRBJ2-1|once
CASSDWDRDWAYNEQFF
TGTGCCAGCAGTGACTGGGACAGGGATTGGGCCTACAATGAGCAGTTCTTC
>TRBD2|TRBV29-1|TRBJ2-3|.
CSVAPGGQPADTQYF
TGCAGCGTTGCTCCGGGAGGGCAGCCAGCCGATACGCAGTATTTT
>.|TRBV6-1|TRBJ1-1|.
CASNQGLNTEAFF
TGTGCCAGCAACCAGGGGTTGAACACTGAAGCTTTCTTT
>.|TRBV7-2|TRBJ2-7|.
CASSYGIASPSYEQYF
TGTGCCAGCAGCTATGGGATAGCGTCCCCTTCCTACGAGCAGTACTTC
>.|TRBV6-6|TRBJ2-3|once
CASSKGQNTDTQYF
TGTGCCAGCAGTAAAGGACAGAACACAGATACGCAGTATTTT
>.|TRBV4-2|TRBJ2-1|.
CASGQAVAASDYNEQFF
TGTGCCAGCGGCCAAGCCGTAGCGGCTAGCGACTACAATGAGCAGTTCTTC
>TRBD1|TRBV10-3|TRBJ1-2|.
CAIMTGTGTYGYTF
TGTGCCATCATGACCGGGACAGGGACGTATGGCTACACCTTC
>TRBD1|TRBV6-5|TRBJ2-7|.
CASSYGGTGRYEQYF
TGTGCCAGCAGTTACGGGGGGACAGGGAGATACGAGCAGTACTTC
>TRBD2|TRBV30|TRBJ2-5|.
CAWSVPGRGAVETQYF
TGTGCCTGGAGTGTACCAGGGCGGGGGGCTGTCGAGACCCAGTACTTC
>TRBD2|TRBV30|TRBJ2-1|.
CAWNGGRVNEQFF
TGTGCCTGGAATGGCGGGAGGGTCAATGAGCAGTTCTTC
>TRBD2|TRBV4-1|TRBJ2-5|.
CASSQALAGGQSQETQYF
TGCGCCAGCAGCCAAGCCCTAGCGGGGGGGCAGTCCCAAGAGACCCAGTACTTC
>.|TRBV20-1|TRBJ1-1|.
CSAAGDTEAFF
TGCAGTGCTGCAGGGGACACTGAAGCTTTCTTT
>TRBD1|TRBV19|TRBJ1-5|.
CASRGTGNQPQHF
TGTGCCAGTAGAGGGACAGGCAATCAGCCCCAGCATTTT
>TRBD2|TRBV27|TRBJ2-1|.
CASSLVGLAAYNEQFF
TGTGCCAGCAGTTTAGTCGGACTAGCGGCCTACAATGAGCAGTTCTTC
>.|TRBV7-6|TRBJ2-5|.
CASSLDGGSGETQYF
TGTGCCAGCAGCTTAGATGGGGGGAGCGGAGAGACCCAGTACTTC
>.|TRBV19|TRBJ2-7|.
CASSRGTVYEQYF
TGTGCCAGTAGTCGGGGTACAGTCTACGAGCAGTACTTC
>TRBD1|TRBV7-9|TRBJ1-1|.
CASSATTGGAMNTEAFF
TGTGCCAGCAGCGCGACGACAGGGGGCGCCATGAACACTGAAGCTTTCTTT
>.|TRBV27|TRBJ2-5|.
CASSLSKGAETQYF
TGTGCCAGCAGTTTATCGAAAGGGGCAGAGACCCAGTACTTC
>.|TRBV6-5|TRBJ1-1|.
CASSYSRQNTEAFF
TGTGCCAGCAGTTACTCGAGGCAGAACACTGAAGCTTTCTTT
>.|TRBV5-1|TRBJ2-4|.
CASSLGDTAKNIQYF
TGCGCCAGCAGCTTGGGGGACACAGCCAAAAACATTCAGTACTTC
>.|TRBV11-2|TRBJ1-1|.
CASSLVKGQGFF
TGTGCCAGCAGCTTAGTTAAGGGACAAGGTTTCTTT
>.|TRBV5-8|TRBJ1-2|.
CASSLVQDGGYTF
TGTGCCAGCAGCTTGGTACAGGATGGAGGCTACACCTTC
>TRBD1|TRBV2|TRBJ1-6|once
CASSEDRTYSPLHF
TGTGCCAGCAGTGAGGACAGGACATATTCACCCCTCCACTTT
>.|TRBV14|TRBJ1-1|.
CASSQTGTTTEAFF
TGTGCCAGCAGCCAAACAGGTACGACTACTGAAGCTTTCTTT
>.|TRBV7-9|TRBJ2-5|.
CASSFTAARETQYF
TGTGCCAGCAGCTTTACAGCCGCCCGGGAGACCCAGTACTTC
>TRBD1|TRBV19|TRBJ1-5|.
CASSIGRGLSQPQHF
TGTGCCAGTAGTATAGGCAGGGGGCTTAGTCAGCCCCAGCATTTT
>.|TRBV2|TRBJ2-7|few
CASSDAYEQYF
TGTGCCAGCAGTGACGCCTACGAGCAGTACTTC
>.|TRBV28|TRBJ2-2|.
CASIKGSGPGAGELFF
TGTGCCAGCATTAAGGGTAGCGGCCCGGGCGCCGGGGAGCTGTTTTTT
>.|TRBV19|TRBJ2-7|once
CASSIWRTGGTHEQYF
TGTGCCAGTAGTATCTGGCGGACAGGCGGGACACACGAGCAGTACTTC
>.|TRBV29-1|TRBJ1-6|.
CGRPAGDHSPLHF
TGCGGGCGGCCAGCAGGGGACCATTCACCCCTCCACTTT
>.|TRBV14|TRBJ2-7|.
CASSQDRGSEQYF
TGTGCCAGCAGCCAAGATAGGGGGTCGGAGCAGTACTTC
>.|TRBV4-2|TRBJ2-7|.
CASSQVDGLYEQYF
TGTGCCAGCAGCCAAGTCGATGGACTCTACGAGCAGTACTTC
>TRBD1|TRBV5-8|TRBJ1-5|once
CASSGQAFQPQHF
TGTGCCAGCAGCGGACAGGCGTTTCAGCCCCAGCATTTT
>.|TRBV7-6|TRBJ2-5|.
CASSLERAQYF
TGTGCCAGCAGCTTAGAGCGGGCCCAGTACTTC
>.|TRBV5-1|TRBJ2-7|once
CASSLAWTSYEQYF
TGCGCCAGCAGCTTGGCGTGGACTTCCTACGAGCAGTACTTC
>TRBD2|TRBV19|TRBJ2-1|.
CASSPPGLYNEQFF
TGTGCCAGTAGTCCCCCGGGACTATACAATGAGCAGTTCTTC
>.|TRBV5-1|TRBJ2-2|.
CASSLELAGELFF
TGCGCCAGCAGCTTGGAACTAGCCGGGGAGCTGTTTTTT
>.|TRBV9|TRBJ1-3|.
CASSVEVSGSGNTIYF
TGTGCCAGCAGCGTAGAAGTTTCGGGCTCTGGAAACACCATATATTTT
>.|TRBV7-3|TRBJ2-1|few
CASSFQGTPAYEQFF
TGTGCCAGCAGCTTCCAGGGCACGCCGGCGTATGAGCAGTTCTTC
>.|TRBV5-4|TRBJ1-2|.
CASSFSGYTNYGYTF
TGTGCCAGCAGCTTTTCAGGGTACACTAACTATGGCTACACCTTC
>TRBD1|TRBV5-1|TRBJ2-7|.
CASSLLGTGGNEQYF
TGCGCCAGCAGCTTGCTAGGGACAGGGGGCAACGAGCAGTACTTC
>.|TRBV18|TRBJ1-1|.
CASSRTVRKNTEAFF
TGTGCCAGCTCACGGACAGTCCGGAAGAACACTGAAGCTTTCTTT
>.|TRBV7-9|TRBJ2-7|.
CASSGRYEQYF
TGTGCCAGCAGCGGGAGGTACGAGCAGTACTTC
>.|TRBV2|TRBJ2-5|.
CASSEGRQQETQYF
TGTGCCAGCAGTGAAGGGAGACAGCAAGAGACCCAGTACTTC
>TRBD2|TRBV7-7|TRBJ2-2|.
CASSPRSLAGGTGELFF
TGTGCCAGCAGTCCACGTTCACTAGCGGGAGGAACCGGGGAGCTGTTTTTT
>TRBD1|TRBV27|TRBJ2-7|.
CASSSFGRDRSRYEQYF
TGTGCCAGCAGTTCCTTCGGCCGGGACAGGTCACGTTACGAGCAGTACTTC
>.|TRBV30|TRBJ2-7|.
CAWSAWTSRTGEQYF
TGTGCCTGGAGTGCTTGGACTTCCCGGACGGGCGAGCAGTACTTC
>.|TRBV29-1|TRBJ1-1|.
CSVGQLPMNTEAFF
TGCAGCGTTGGACAGTTACCCATGAACACTGAAGCTTTCTTT
>.|TRBV7-9|TRBJ2-3|.
CASSLRLDTDTQYF
TGTGCCAGCAGCTTAAGGCTAGACACAGATACGCAGTATTTT
>.|TRBV27|TRBJ2-3|once
CASSVSQGYTDTQYF
TGTGCCAGCAGTGTATCGCAGGGGTACACAGATACGCAGTATTTT